The 15 T cell receptor beta chains below all came from one sample that was sequenced in a study of blood T cell repertoires in COVID-19. The data were produced by immunoSEQ multiplex PCR, yet TCRdb's version contains in-frame clones alone and is incomplete. The sample consists of some 80,000 clones, over 70% of them appearing once. Material: peripheral blood. Receptors were obtained from a human donor in a cohort sampled during active COVID-19.

The rearrangement links TRBV5-4 to TRBJ1-1; 9 bases map to TRBD1. In germline, CDR1 is SGHNT, CDR2 YYREEE (reference sequence). The CDR3 contains 15 residues. V dropped 4 bases and J dropped 1; count of bases not matched to a gene: 5. The CDR3 spells CASSLWTGANTEAFF. In DNA form, the CDR3 reads TGTGCCAGCAGCCTTTGGACAGGGGCGAACACTGAAGCTTTCTTT.

This clone was picked up one time. V is TRBV6-6 and J is TRBJ2-5; 11 nucleotides agree with TRBD2. The CDR3 extends over 16 amino acids. Trimming cost V 6 bases and J 4 bases; bases outside gene matches: 10. Germline CDR1 MNHNY, CDR2 SVGAGI (reference sequence). The CDR3, as DNA: TGTGCCAGCAGCGATACTAGCGGGGGTTTCCGAGAGACCCAGTACTTC. Its protein is CASSDTSGGFRETQYF.

Here the CDR3 reads CASSPTRSGVRESLAKNIQYF. The DNA for the CDR3 is TGTGCCAGCAGTCCGACGCGTAGCGGGGTCCGGGAAAGTCTGGCCAAAAACATTCAGTACTTC. J is TRBJ2-4 and V is TRBV27; 8 bases match TRBD2. Germline V gene lookup returns CDR1 MNHEY and CDR2 SMNVEV (reference sequence). The trim removed 5 bases at V and 1 base at J, leaving 22 bases unmatched. The CDR3 runs to 21 residues.

This clone showed up just once. The rearrangement links TRBV19 to TRBJ1-1; D might be TRBD1 (6 bases). V was cut by 3 bases and J by 3 bases, with 17 bases left in between. The length of the CDR3 is 16 residues. Germline CDR1 LNHDA, CDR2 SQIVND (reference sequence). This CDR3 reads CASSIGGEGDDTEAFF. The CDR3 nucleotides are TGTGCCAGTAGTATTGGGGGCGAGGGGGACGACACTGAAGCTTTCTTT.

The J gene is TRBJ1-1, the V gene TRBV28; D remains unclear. Germline CDR1 is MDHEN and CDR2 is SYDVKM. V was trimmed by 2 bases and J by 6 bases, leaving 7 bases between them. The CDR3 sequence is 12 residues long. This CDR3 is CASSLRTSEAFF. The CDR3 DNA reads as TGTGCCAGCAGTTTACGCACATCTGAAGCTTTCTTT.

J is TRBJ2-2 and V is TRBV13; D possibly corresponds to TRBD1 (6 bases). CDR3 length: 16 residues. The V gene's germline CDR1 is PRHDT and CDR2 FYEKMQ (reference sequence). Trimming left V 5 bases short and J 1 base short, with 14 bases between. The CDR3 region is CASSPGGRKNTGELFF. DNA for the CDR3: TGTGCCAGCAGCCCTGGGGGCAGGAAGAACACCGGGGAGCTGTTTTTT.

The chain combines TRBV27 with TRBJ2-1; D perhaps matches TRBD1 (5 bases). The ends were cut back, 1 base at V and 5 bases at J, with 9 bases in the middle. In germline, CDR1 is MNHEY, CDR2 SMNVEV (reference sequence). The CDR3 consists of 14 residues. CDR3 sequence (DNA): TGTGCCAGCAGTTTATTCCAGGGAAACAATGAGCAGTTCTTC. As protein: CASSLFQGNNEQFF.

Concerning this clone: One junction end does not reproduce the germline sequence, and a read error may be involved. The chain has TRBV7-7 and TRBJ2-5, with 11 bases lining up with TRBD1. This CDR3 is built from 14 residues. The V gene's germline CDR1 is SSHAT and CDR2 FNYEAQ (reference sequence). The CDR3 DNA reads as TGTGCTAGCAGCTTGGGACAGGGGGAAGAGACCCAGTACTTC. This sequence encodes CASSLGQGEETQYF.

This clone was seen repeatedly, ten times or more. The rearrangement uses TRBV7-9 and TRBJ1-1; D is possibly TRBD1 (5 bases). CDR1 and CDR2 (germline): SEHNR, FQNEAQ (reference sequence). The CDR3 covers 13 residues. The V and J ends lost 7 bases and 5 bases respectively, with 14 bases between them. This CDR3 is CASTRIGATEAFF. Written as DNA, the CDR3 is TGTGCCAGCACCAGGATTGGGGCGACTGAAGCTTTCTTT.

The chain is built from TRBV19 and TRBJ1-5; tentative D call: TRBD1 (5 bases). Looked up from germline, CDR1 is LNHDA and CDR2 is SQIVND (reference sequence). Trimming took off 6 bases at V and 0 bases at J, with 18 bases between the two ends. The CDR3 length is 17 residues. The CDR3 is CASSLGPGGGSNQPQHF. The CDR3, as DNA: TGTGCCAGTAGCCTAGGCCCCGGGGGGGGTAGCAATCAGCCCCAGCATTTT.

To note about this clone: It is likely a read error, because the conserved phenylalanine at the end of the CDR3 is missing. No DNA is shown, since the ends of the CDR3 on it are uncertain; the CDR3 is the one TCRdb lists. The CDR3 region is CASSQGTGLLTPPL. This chain uses TRBV3-1 (or the pseudogene TRBV3-2) with TRBJ1-6; TRBD1 reflects the table's D call only, with no check against the DNA. The CDR3 has 14 amino acids, counting both end residues. In germline, CDR1 is LGHDT, CDR2 YNNKEL (reference sequence).

The chain uses TRBV6-5 and TRBJ1-5; D gene unclear. This CDR3 region has 15 residues. Trimming removed 6 bases at V and 0 bases at J, with 12 bases between. Germline values: CDR1 MNHEY, CDR2 SVGAGI. CDR3 nucleotides: TGTGCCAGCAGGGGAGGTGGGTATAGCAATCAGCCCCAGCATTTT. Its translation is CASRGGGYSNQPQHF.

Only one count was recorded for this clone. J is TRBJ2-2 and V is TRBV2, with D perhaps matching TRBD1 (6 bases). The CDR3 contains 14 residues. Germline V CDR1 and CDR2: SNHLY, FYNNEI. V was clipped by 8 bases and J by 4 bases, with 14 bases between them. The CDR3 bases are TGTGCCAGCGTTCAGGGGTTGGGCACCGGGGAGCTGTTTTTT. Translation gives CASVQGLGTGELFF.

This clone was detected once. The chain's CDR3 is CASSLSGTAKNQPQHF. In DNA, the CDR3 is TGTGCCAGCAGCTTGTCTGGGACAGCGAAAAATCAGCCCCAGCATTTT. This rearrangement joins TRBV7-9 to TRBJ1-5; 7 bases align to TRBD1. J was trimmed by 4 bases and V by 3 bases; bases with no gene match: 9. Per germline, CDR1 SEHNR and CDR2 FQNEAQ (reference sequence). The CDR3 contains 16 residues.

In this sample, this clone turned up once. The chain employs TRBV19 and TRBJ2-1; perhaps TRBD2 as D (6 bases). Germline CDR1 is LNHDA and CDR2 is SQIVND (reference sequence). Trimming pared 5 bases from V and 2 bases from J, leaving 13 bases between. This CDR3 has 15 amino acids. The CDR3 protein is CASSDGAGPYNEQFF. Written as DNA, the CDR3 is TGTGCCAGTAGTGATGGAGCGGGCCCCTACAATGAGCAGTTCTTC.